A single sample gave rise to the 4 T cell receptor beta chains below, sequenced in a study of post-analysis software for immune sequencing data. Whole-study findings and limits: Elevated frequency relative to controls characterized four or five TRBV segments in patients, TRBV5-6, TRBV5-1 and TRBV20-1 among them.

The antigens these receptors bind are not known. Unique molecular identifiers featured in each of the TCR beta cDNA libraries. A single record per CDR3 protein comes from TCRdb applying MiXCR to the PCR reads. The sample has roughly 800,000 distinct CDR3 sequences; about 57% are singletons. Sequences were obtained from blood. All receptors come from a girl aged 5 to 17 with multiple sclerosis.

The genes are TRBV18 and TRBJ2-7; the D gene is possibly TRBD1 (6 bases). CDR1 and CDR2 from the germline V gene are KGHSH and LQKENI. The CDR3 runs to 15 residues. Between the trimmed V and J ends, which lost 2 bases and 3 bases, there was a span of 14 bases. This chain's CDR3 is CASSPTAGESYEQYF. CDR3 coding DNA: TGTGCCAGCTCACCAACGGCAGGGGAGAGCTACGAGCAGTACTTC.

The chain joins TRBV6-1 to TRBJ1-2; a possible D gene is TRBD1 (5 bases). V was cut by 11 bases and J by 8 bases, with 21 bases left in between. The CDR3 covers 13 residues. CDR1 and CDR2 from the germline V gene are MNHNS and SASEGT. The CDR3 DNA reads as TGTGCCGGACTGACGAGGGACGCCGGGGGCTACACCTTC. It is translated as CAGLTRDAGGYTF.

This chain joins TRBV5-1 and TRBJ2-1; D unclear. The CDR3 is 14 amino acids. Germline lookup yields CDR1 SGHRS and CDR2 YFSETQ. V was pared by 3 bases and J by 6 bases, with 13 bases between. DNA of the CDR3: TGCGCCAGCAGCTCCCCCGGGCCTCCCAATGAGCAGTTCTTC. Amino acid sequence: CASSSPGPPNEQFF.

The V gene is TRBV12-3 or TRBV12-4, the J gene TRBJ1-2, with 7 bases matching TRBD1. The CDR3 covers 13 residues. Trimming removed 6 bases from V and 4 bases from J; junction bases left unmatched: 5. CDR3 protein: CASRRGQLYGYTF. The CDR3, as DNA: TGTGCCAGCAGGAGGGGACAGCTCTATGGCTACACCTTC.